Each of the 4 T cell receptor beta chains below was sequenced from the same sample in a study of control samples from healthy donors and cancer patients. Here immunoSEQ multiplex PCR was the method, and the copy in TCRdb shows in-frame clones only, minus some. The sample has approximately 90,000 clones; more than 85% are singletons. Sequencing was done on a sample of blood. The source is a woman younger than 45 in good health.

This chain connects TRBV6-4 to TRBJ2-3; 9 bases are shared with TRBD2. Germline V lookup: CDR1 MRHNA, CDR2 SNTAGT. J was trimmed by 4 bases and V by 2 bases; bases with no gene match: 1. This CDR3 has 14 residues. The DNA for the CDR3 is TGTGCCAGCAGTGACGCTAGCGGGGCAGATACGCAGTATTTT. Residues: CASSDASGADTQYF.

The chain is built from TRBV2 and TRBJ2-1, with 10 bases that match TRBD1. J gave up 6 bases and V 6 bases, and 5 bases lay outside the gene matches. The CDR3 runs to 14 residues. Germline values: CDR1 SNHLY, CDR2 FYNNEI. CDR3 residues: CASSRDRGSNEQFF. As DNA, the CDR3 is TGTGCCAGCAGCCGGGACAGGGGTTCCAATGAGCAGTTCTTC.

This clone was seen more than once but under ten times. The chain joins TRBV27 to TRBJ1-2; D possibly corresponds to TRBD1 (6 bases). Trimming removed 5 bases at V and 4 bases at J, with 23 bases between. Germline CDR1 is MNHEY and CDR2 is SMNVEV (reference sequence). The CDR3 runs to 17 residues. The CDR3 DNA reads TGTGCCAGCAGTACTTCCCCCGACAGGCCACCACGCTATGGCTACACCTTC. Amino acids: CASSTSPDRPPRYGYTF.

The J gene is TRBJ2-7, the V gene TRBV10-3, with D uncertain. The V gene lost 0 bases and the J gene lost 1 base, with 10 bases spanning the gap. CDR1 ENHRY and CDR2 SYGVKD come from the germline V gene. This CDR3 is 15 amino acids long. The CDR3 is CAISESGSHSYEQYF. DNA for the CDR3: TGTGCCATCAGTGAGTCGGGCAGTCATTCCTACGAGCAGTACTTC.